The rows below give T cell receptor beta chains drawn from one sample of a study of cytomegalovirus exposure and HLA in healthy donors. Clones were read by immunoSEQ multiplex PCR, and TCRdb kept only the in-frame ones, dropping some. The data hold more than 95,000 clones, with 50% to 70% observed a single time. Sequenced input: PBMCs. Receptors were obtained from a middle-aged woman in good health and CMV-seropositive. CDR3s include the opening cysteine and the closing phenylalanine or tryptophan. The order of the fields is J gene, V gene, D gene, clone size, CDR3 DNA, CDR3 protein. The D gene is left open where the match is weak. Size is stated for part of the rows, as once, few or many counts, or as a class when the clone is expanded.

>TRBJ2-3|TRBV19|.|.
TGTGCCAGTAAGGGGATGTCTAGCACAGATACGCAGTATTTT
CASKGMSSTDTQYF
>TRBJ2-1|TRBV19|TRBD2|.
TGTGCCAGTAGTATGGCGCTAGCGGGAGAGGATGAGCAGTTCTTC
CASSMALAGEDEQFF
>TRBJ2-1|TRBV29-1|.|.
TGCAGCGTTACAGGAGTTAACAATGAGCAGTTCTTC
CSVTGVNNEQFF
>TRBJ2-7|TRBV5-1|TRBD2|few
TGCGCCAGCAGCTTGTCCCGCCAGCGGGAGGGCTCCTACGAGCAGTACTTC
CASSLSRQREGSYEQYF
>TRBJ2-7|TRBV11-2|.|few
TGTGCCAGCAGCTTAGGCAGGGCCAAACTCTCCTACGAGCAGTACTTC
CASSLGRAKLSYEQYF
>TRBJ2-5|TRBV5-4|TRBD2|.
TGTGCCAGCAGCTCGGCTCGGGAGGAGCAAGAGACCCAGTACTTC
CASSSAREEQETQYF
>TRBJ2-3|TRBV11-3|TRBD1|.
TGTGCCAGCAGCCCGGGGGCAGGGGGCTTCTCAGATACGCAGTATTTT
CASSPGAGGFSDTQYF
>TRBJ1-4|TRBV11-2|.|.
TGTGCCAGCAGCTCCCAGGGTTACGAAAAAGAAAAACTGTTTTTT
CASSSQGYEKEKLFF
>TRBJ2-2|TRBV6-5|.|.
TGTGCCAGCAGTTACTCGGAGGATCCCGGGGAGCTGTTTTTT
CASSYSEDPGELFF
>TRBJ2-3|TRBV5-1|.|.
TGCGCCAGCAGCATCGAGCTCCAGGGGAGCACAGATACGCAGTATTTT
CASSIELQGSTDTQYF